These 21 T cell receptor beta chains originate from one sample sequenced in a study of monozygotic twins with inflammatory bowel disease. No DNA is given; TCRdb re-called the 5' RACE reads and lists each CDR3 protein once. The specimen's table records about 450,000 distinct CDR3 sequences. Sequences were obtained from blood. These TCRs come from a human donor with ulcerative colitis or Crohn's disease, or a healthy co-twin of an affected twin (not recorded which).

This chain links TRBV3-1 with TRBJ2-2; TCRdb selects TRBD1, and the lack of DNA leaves this call unchecked. The germline CDR1 and CDR2 sequences are LGHDT and YNNKEL (reference sequence). This CDR3 comprises 16 residues. The CDR3 sequence is CASSPPGGSNTGELFF.

The chain uses TRBV12-3 or TRBV12-4 and TRBJ2-3; without DNA, the TCRdb call of TRBD1 cannot be checked. The CDR3 is 17 amino acids. CDR3 amino acids: CASTLLRAGGIGDTQYF.

This sequence joins TRBV5-5 and TRBJ2-2; TCRdb reports TRBD2, a call that lacks DNA to check it against. This CDR3 comprises 13 residues. Germline V CDR1 and CDR2: SGHKS, YYEKEE (reference sequence). Here the CDR3 reads CASRVGEAGELFF.

The chain is built from TRBV20-1 and TRBJ1-1. Germline CDR1 reads DFQATT; CDR2 reads SNEGSKA (reference sequence). The CDR3 runs to 13 residues. The CDR3 reads CSAAGDMNTEAFF.

The chain combines TRBV5-1 with TRBJ2-1; the TCRdb D gene call, TRBD1, has no DNA to confirm it. CDR3 length: 15 amino acids. The germline CDR1 and CDR2 sequences are SGHRS and YFSETQ. The chain's CDR3 is CASSNPGQGGNEQFF.

The chain recombines TRBV4-1 with TRBJ2-5. The length of the CDR3 is 14 residues. In germline, CDR1 is MGHRA, CDR2 YSYEKL. Here the CDR3 reads CASSQVGREETQYF.

The chain carries TRBV7-2 and TRBJ2-5; TCRdb names TRBD1, which stays unverified in the absence of DNA. The CDR3 extends over 15 amino acids. CDR1 is SGHTA and CDR2 is FQGNSA in the germline V gene. CDR3 protein: CASSLSRGGWETQYF.

V and J are TRBV19 and TRBJ2-7; absent DNA, TCRdb's TRBD1 call cannot be checked. The CDR3 consists of 14 residues. Germline loops: CDR1 LNHDA, CDR2 SQIVND (reference sequence). Here the CDR3 reads CASRGQGATYEQYF.

J is TRBJ2-1 and V is TRBV7-9; TCRdb outputs TRBD1, but without DNA this stays unchecked. The CDR3 runs to 14 residues. The V gene's germline CDR1 is SEHNR and CDR2 FQNEAQ (reference sequence). The CDR3 here is CASSFSMGGSEQFF.

V and J are TRBV9 and TRBJ2-1; as DNA is missing, the TRBD2 call by TCRdb cannot be tested. This CDR3 has 16 residues. Germline assignment: CDR1 SGDLS and CDR2 YYNGEE. Here the CDR3 reads CASSRTPGPSYNEQFF. The full variable domain, with the rest looked up from reference TRBV9 and TRBJ2-1, is DSGVTQTPKHLITATGQRVTLRCSPRSGDLSVYWYQQSLDQGLQFLIQYYNGEERAKGNILERFSAQQFPDLHSELNLSSLELGDSALYFCASSRTPGPSYNEQFFGPGTRLTVL.

The V and J genes are TRBV7-2 and TRBJ2-1; the TRBD1 assignment by TCRdb is unverifiable without DNA. Germline V gives CDR1 SGHTA, CDR2 FQGNSA. This CDR3 contains 16 residues. This CDR3 is CASSVLGDRVRNEQFF. Full variable domain (rest looked up from reference TRBV7-2 and TRBJ2-1): GAGVSQSPSNKVTEKGKDVELRCDPISGHTALYWYRQSLGQGLEFLIYFQGNSAPDKSGLPSDRFSAERTGGSVSTLTIQRTQQEDSAVYLCASSVLGDRVRNEQFFGPGTRLTVL.

Here the CDR3 reads CASSPRTSGKQETQYF. This chain connects TRBV7-6 to TRBJ2-5; TCRdb reports TRBD2, a call that lacks DNA to check it against. In germline, CDR1 is SGHVS, CDR2 FNYEAQ. This CDR3 is 16 amino acids long. Filled out from reference TRBV7-6 and TRBJ2-5, the complete variable domain reads GAGVSQSPRYKVTKRGQDVALRCDPISGHVSLYWYRQALGQGPEFLTYFNYEAQQDKSGLPNDRFSAERPEGSISTLTIQRTEQRDSAMYRCASSPRTSGKQETQYFGPGTRLLVL.

The chain uses TRBV20-1 and TRBJ2-5; the TCRdb D gene call, TRBD2, has no DNA to confirm it. This CDR3 region has 16 residues. Per germline, CDR1 DFQATT and CDR2 SNEGSKA (reference sequence). The CDR3 loop reads CSAPGLAGVRQETQYF.

The chain joins TRBV7-3 to TRBJ2-3; with no DNA, the TCRdb D assignment of TRBD1 cannot be verified. This CDR3 comprises 15 residues. Germline lookup yields CDR1 SGHTA and CDR2 FQGTGA. CDR3 in amino acids: CASSSTGGEADTQYF.

The rearrangement joins TRBV30 to TRBJ2-3; the D gene TCRdb calls, TRBD2, cannot be checked with no DNA. The germline CDR1 and CDR2 sequences are GTSNPN and SVGIG (reference sequence). This CDR3 spans 11 amino acids. The CDR3 protein is CAWRGVGTQYF. Full variable domain (missing parts from reference TRBV30 and TRBJ2-3): SQTIHQWPATLVQPVGSPLSLECTVEGTSNPNLYWYRQAAGRGLQLLFYSVGIGQISSEVPQNLSASRPQDRQFILSSKKLLLSDSGFYLCAWRGVGTQYFGPGTRLTVL.

This chain connects TRBV2 to TRBJ2-3; TCRdb's assignment of TRBD2 cannot be checked, as there is no DNA. CDR3 length equals 14 residues. CDR1 is SNHLY, CDR2 FYNNEI, per germline. The CDR3 is CASIAGGLSDTQYF. Drawing the rest from reference TRBV2 and TRBJ2-3, the complete variable domain is EPEVTQTPSHQVTQMGQEVILRCVPISNHLYFYWYRQILGQKVEFLVSFYNNEISEKSEIFDDQFSVERPDGSNFTLKIRSTKLEDSAMYFCASIAGGLSDTQYFGPGTRLTVL.

The chain couples TRBV29-1 to TRBJ1-1; TCRdb returns TRBD1, unconfirmable since there is no DNA. Germline CDR1 is SQVTM and CDR2 is ANQGSEA. CDR3 size: 16 residues. CDR3 amino acids: CSVESQGTVVGTEAFF.

V gene TRBV11-2 combines with J gene TRBJ2-3. Germline CDR1 reads SGHAT; CDR2 reads FQNNGV. CDR3 length: 15 residues. The CDR3 protein is CASSWTSGGTDTQYF.

The chain has TRBV6-1 and TRBJ2-3; lacking DNA, the TRBD1 call made by TCRdb goes unchecked. This CDR3 contains 16 residues. CDR1 and CDR2 (germline): MNHNS, SASEGT. CDR3 sequence: CASRDRDRGSADTQYF.

The CDR3 reads CSVDLYGTEGNNEQFF. The genes are TRBV29-1 and TRBJ2-1; TCRdb reports TRBD1, a call that lacks DNA to check it against. Germline V gene sequence: CDR1 SQVTM, CDR2 ANQGSEA. The CDR3 loop spans 16 amino acids.

This chain connects TRBV20-1 to TRBJ1-1; TCRdb names TRBD1, which stays unverified in the absence of DNA. The CDR3 totals 11 residues. Germline V gene sequence: CDR1 DFQATT, CDR2 SNEGSKA (reference sequence). The CDR3 spells CSARGVSEAFF.